This T cell receptor beta chain is from a study of CD8+ T cells in alopecia areata. For the study at large: Among treated patients, oral tofacitinib was administered at 5 to 10 mg twice daily. The study, taken as a whole, reports: Association of baseline CD8+ expansion with response is uncertain owing to one nonresponder.

cDNA prepared by RNA extraction and subsequent reverse transcription served as the template for sequencing. Assay: immunoSEQ multiplex PCR; the TCRdb copy retains only in-frame clones and omits some. The profile shows approximately 160,000 clones, less than 70% of them singletons. This sample's treatment: oral pan-JAK inhibitor, 5-10 mg twice daily. For this clone: Its specificity is not known.

The material was CD4+ T cells sorted from blood, obtained at week 24, from a patient treated with tofacitinib. This TCR derives from a human donor with alopecia areata.

The CDR3 DNA sequence: TGTGCCTGGGGGGGCAGTAGCAATCAGCCCCAGCATTTT. Its protein product is CAWGGSSNQPQHF. The rearrangement joins TRBV30 to TRBJ1-5; maybe TRBD1 (6 bases). The CDR3 extends over 13 amino acids. Germline lookup yields CDR1 GTSNPN and CDR2 SVGIG (reference sequence). The V gene lost 5 bases and the J gene lost 0 bases, with 8 bases spanning the gap.